A selection of T cell receptor beta chains follows, all from one sample in a study of OX40 agonist ivuxolimab in advanced cancers. Assay used: immunoSEQ multiplex PCR; TCRdb lists only in-frame clones, some missing. The sample has about 79,000 clones; approximately 85% are singletons. Source: CD4+ or CD8+ T cells sorted from blood, taken in a trial of the OX40 agonist ivuxolimab. Receptors originate from an adult with an advanced solid tumor such as melanoma, head and neck, liver or kidney cancer. Both conserved end residues are part of each CDR3. The order of the fields is V gene, D gene, clone size, J gene, CDR3 protein, CDR3 DNA. A D gene is named only where the DNA matches it firmly. Not all rows give a size; the values are once, few, many and, for expanded clones, a class.

TRBV11-3,NA,NA,TRBJ2-1,CASSLGIYNEQFF,TGTGCCAGCAGCTTAGGTATTTACAATGAGCAGTTCTTC
TRBV5-6,TRBD1,NA,TRBJ1-1,CASSHRQGAGTEAFF,TGTGCCAGCAGCCACCGACAGGGGGCTGGTACTGAAGCTTTCTTT
TRBV27,NA,NA,TRBJ1-4,CASSLSGADYEKLFF,TGTGCCAGCAGTTTATCGGGGGCCGATTATGAAAAACTGTTTTTT
TRBV27,NA,NA,TRBJ2-6,CASSLRGTGVTGANVLTF,TGTGCCAGCAGTTTAAGGGGAACCGGGGTAACTGGGGCCAACGTCCTGACTTTC
TRBV14,NA,once,TRBJ2-2,CASSRVGLHGTGELFF,TGTGCCAGCAGCCGCGTGGGACTCCATGGGACCGGGGAGCTGTTTTTT
TRBV18,NA,NA,TRBJ1-3,CARPPLRSGNTIYF,TGTGCCAGACCACCCCTCCGCTCTGGAAACACCATATATTTT
TRBV6-1,NA,NA,TRBJ2-7,CASSPIGGQIYEQYF,TGTGCCAGCAGTCCCATAGGGGGGCAGATCTACGAGCAGTACTTC
TRBV5-1,NA,NA,TRBJ2-7,CASSSGGGGGYEQYF,TGCGCCAGCAGCTCGGGTGGAGGGGGGGGCTACGAGCAGTACTTC
TRBV5-4,NA,NA,TRBJ1-5,CASSLGDQPQHF,TGTGCCAGCAGCTTGGGGGATCAGCCCCAGCATTTT
TRBV7-3,NA,NA,TRBJ2-7,CASSLYGGNEQYF,TGTGCCAGCAGCCTGTACGGGGGAAACGAGCAGTACTTC
TRBV7-2,NA,NA,TRBJ1-4,CASSLTATNEKLFF,TGTGCCAGCAGCCTCACGGCTACCAATGAAAAACTGTTTTTT
TRBV5-5,NA,once,TRBJ1-5,CASSFSRVGQPQHF,TGTGCCAGCAGCTTTTCTCGGGTTGGCCAGCCCCAGCATTTT
TRBV5-8,NA,NA,TRBJ1-2,CASSPVLTGTYGYTF,TGTGCCAGCAGCCCCGTTTTAACAGGAACCTATGGCTACACCTTC
TRBV7-2,NA,NA,TRBJ2-5,CASSLAAQETQYF,TGTGCCAGCAGCTTAGCGGCCCAAGAGACCCAGTACTTC
TRBV30,NA,NA,TRBJ1-1,CAWRRGFSEAFF,TGTGCCTGGAGGAGGGGGTTTTCTGAAGCTTTCTTT
TRBV10-1,TRBD2,NA,TRBJ2-5,CASSSGRLETQYF,TGCGCCAGTTCTAGCGGGAGATTGGAGACCCAGTACTTC
TRBV5-4,TRBD2,NA,TRBJ2-3,CASSGREVTDTQYF,TGTGCCAGCAGCGGGCGGGAGGTGACAGATACGCAGTATTTT
TRBV4-1,NA,NA,TRBJ2-1,CASSQVAVGYNEQFF,TGCGCCAGCAGCCAAGTTGCGGTCGGATACAATGAGCAGTTCTTC
TRBV9,NA,NA,TRBJ1-1,CASSVGMGTLMNTEAFF,TGTGCCAGCAGCGTAGGTATGGGGACACTAATGAACACTGAAGCTTTCTTT
TRBV28,NA,NA,TRBJ1-5,CASHLRTGQGQPQHF,TGTGCCAGCCACTTGAGAACAGGGCAGGGTCAGCCCCAGCATTTT
TRBV7-3,NA,NA,TRBJ1-1,CASSQDGNTEAFF,TGTGCCAGCAGCCAGGACGGAAACACTGAAGCTTTCTTT
TRBV11-2,TRBD2,NA,TRBJ2-2,CASLIAGNTGELFF,TGTGCCAGCCTAATAGCGGGGAACACCGGGGAGCTGTTTTTT
TRBV11-2,NA,NA,TRBJ2-7,CASSLGRLSYEQYF,TGTGCCAGCAGCTTGGGGCGCCTATCCTACGAGCAGTACTTC
TRBV19,NA,once,TRBJ1-1,CASSILTNTEAFF,TGTGCCAGTAGTATTTTGACGAACACTGAAGCTTTCTTT
TRBV29-1,TRBD1,NA,TRBJ2-3,CSAGTGGTDTQYF,TGCAGCGCTGGGACAGGGGGTACGGATACGCAGTATTTT
TRBV5-5,NA,NA,TRBJ2-7,CASSSTGSSYEQYF,TGTGCCAGCAGCTCCACAGGGAGCTCGTACGAGCAGTACTTC
TRBV28,NA,NA,TRBJ1-2,CATRPDGRGNYGYTF,TGTGCCACCCGCCCTGACGGGCGAGGGAACTATGGCTACACCTTC
TRBV11-2,NA,NA,TRBJ1-2,CASSLYQKDYGYTF,TGTGCCAGCAGCTTATATCAGAAGGACTATGGCTACACCTTC
TRBV29-1,TRBD1,NA,TRBJ2-5,CSVEDQRQGEETQYF,TGCAGCGTTGAAGATCAAAGACAGGGAGAAGAGACCCAGTACTTC
TRBV7-8,TRBD1,once,TRBJ2-5,CASSPGQQETQYF,TGTGCCAGCAGCCCGGGACAGCAAGAGACCCAGTACTTC
TRBV2,NA,NA,TRBJ1-2,CASSDFDIYGYTF,TGTGCCAGCAGTGACTTCGACATCTATGGCTACACCTTC
TRBV10-3,TRBD2,NA,TRBJ2-7,CAISGLSGGSSYEQYF,TGTGCCATCAGTGGTCTTAGCGGGGGAAGCTCCTACGAGCAGTACTTC
TRBV11-2,NA,NA,TRBJ2-2,CASSLSSATDGELFF,TGTGCCAGCAGCCTTTCCTCGGCGACTGACGGGGAGCTGTTTTTT
TRBV9,NA,NA,TRBJ1-1,CASSVDGGSTEAFF,TGTGCCAGCAGCGTAGATGGGGGAAGCACTGAAGCTTTCTTT
TRBV7-8,NA,NA,TRBJ2-2,CASSLATSSTNTGELFF,TGTGCCAGCAGCTTAGCAACATCGTCGACGAACACCGGGGAGCTGTTTTTT
TRBV6-6,TRBD2,NA,TRBJ2-7,CASSRAGFITYEQYF,TGTGCCAGCAGCCGAGCGGGATTTATCACATACGAGCAGTACTTC
TRBV19,NA,NA,TRBJ2-2,CASRAVSNTGELFF,TGTGCCAGTAGAGCAGTCTCAAACACCGGGGAGCTGTTTTTT
TRBV6-5,NA,once,TRBJ1-2,CASRRSDSNYGYTF,TGTGCCAGCAGGCGGTCGGACAGTAACTATGGCTACACCTTC
TRBV5-1,TRBD1,NA,TRBJ1-1,CASSSNWDRNTEAFF,TGCGCCAGCAGCTCTAATTGGGACAGGAACACTGAAGCTTTCTTT
TRBV2,TRBD2,NA,TRBJ2-3,CASSDGTSGQGDTQYF,TGTGCCAGCAGTGACGGGACTAGCGGGCAGGGAGATACGCAGTATTTT
TRBV28,NA,NA,TRBJ2-1,CASRSGGNEQFF,TGTGCCAGCAGATCAGGGGGGAATGAGCAGTTCTTC
TRBV27,NA,NA,TRBJ2-2,CASSLNQNTGELFF,TGTGCCAGCAGTTTGAACCAGAACACCGGGGAGCTGTTTTTT
TRBV9,NA,NA,TRBJ2-6,CASSVRESGANVLTF,TGTGCCAGCAGCGTCCGGGAATCTGGGGCCAACGTCCTGACTTTC
TRBV10-3,TRBD1,once,TRBJ1-2,CAIWDQGAFYGYTF,TGTGCCATCTGGGATCAGGGGGCATTCTATGGCTACACCTTC
TRBV7-9,TRBD2,NA,TRBJ2-1,CASSRGTSNNEQFF,TGTGCCAGCAGCCGCGGGACTAGCAACAATGAGCAGTTCTTC
TRBV6-1,NA,NA,TRBJ1-1,CASSEDRMVSNTEAFF,TGTGCCAGCAGTGAAGACAGGATGGTGTCGAACACTGAAGCTTTCTTT